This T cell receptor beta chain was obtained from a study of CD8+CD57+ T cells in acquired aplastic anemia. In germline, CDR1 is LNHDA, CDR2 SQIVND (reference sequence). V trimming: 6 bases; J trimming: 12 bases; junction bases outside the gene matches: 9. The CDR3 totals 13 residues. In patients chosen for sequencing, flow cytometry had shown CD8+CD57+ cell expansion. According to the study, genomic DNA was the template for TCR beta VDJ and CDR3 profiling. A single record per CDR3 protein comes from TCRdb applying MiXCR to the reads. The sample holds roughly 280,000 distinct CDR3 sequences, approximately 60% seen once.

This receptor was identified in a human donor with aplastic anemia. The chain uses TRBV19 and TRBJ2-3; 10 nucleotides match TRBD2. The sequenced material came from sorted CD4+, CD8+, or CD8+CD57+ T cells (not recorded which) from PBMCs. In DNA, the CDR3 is TGTGCCAGTAGGCTAGCGGGAGTTGGATATCAGTATTTT. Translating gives CASRLAGVGYQYF.